Shown below are 11 T cell receptor beta chains from a single sample sequenced in a study of CD8+CD57+ T cells in acquired aplastic anemia. CD8+CD57+ cell expansion, shown by flow cytometry, had occurred in the patients selected for sequencing. TCR beta VDJ and CDR3 profiles were obtained from a genomic DNA template. Via MiXCR, TCRdb re-called the reads, giving one row per CDR3 protein. The data show some 120,000 distinct CDR3 sequences, 45% to 60% seen once. The sequencing sample was made of sorted CD4+, CD8+, or CD8+CD57+ T cells (not recorded which) from PBMCs. The source is a human donor with aplastic anemia.

Many counts were recorded for this clonotype. The rearrangement links TRBV7-9 to TRBJ1-1; no reliable D call. Germline V gene lookup returns CDR1 SEHNR and CDR2 FQNEAQ (reference sequence). The CDR3 spans 11 residues. Trimming took off 11 bases at V and 1 base at J, with 8 bases between the two ends. CDR3 residues: CAGMGNTEAFF. The CDR3 region has the DNA TGTGCCGGTATGGGGAACACTGAAGCTTTCTTT. The whole variable domain, remainder taken from reference TRBV7-9 and TRBJ1-1, is DTGVSQNPRHKITKRGQNVTFRCDPISEHNRLYWYRQTLGQGPEFLTYFQNEAQLEKSRLLSDRFSAERPKGSFSTLEIQRTEQGDSAMYLCAGMGNTEAFFGQGTRLTVV.

V gene TRBV29-1 combines with J gene TRBJ2-6; D gene unclear. The V gene's germline CDR1 is SQVTM and CDR2 ANQGSEA. CDR3 length: 12 amino acids. Deletions cut 8 bases from V and 0 bases from J, with 5 bases between. CDR3 nucleotides: TGCAGCATAAGCTCTGGGGCCAACGTCCTGACTTTC. This codes for CSISSGANVLTF.

The V call is TRBV2, the J call TRBJ2-5; D not certain. V shed 6 bases and J shed 4 bases, with 9 bases lying between them. The CDR3 is made up of 12 amino acids. Germline V gives CDR1 SNHLY, CDR2 FYNNEI. CDR3 sequence reads: CASSPFSETQYF. The CDR3 nucleotides read TGTGCCAGCAGCCCTTTTTCAGAGACCCAGTACTTC.

The genes are TRBV19 and TRBJ2-5, with TRBD1 matching 7 bases. CDR1 LNHDA and CDR2 SQIVND come from the germline V gene (reference sequence). J gave up 4 bases and V 2 bases, and 1 base lay outside the gene matches. The CDR3 contains 13 residues. CDR3 protein: CASSIRTGETQYF. As DNA, the CDR3 is TGTGCCAGTAGTATAAGGACAGGAGAGACCCAGTACTTC.

The chain combines TRBV29-1 with TRBJ1-2; the D gene is possibly TRBD1 (6 bases). CDR1 is SQVTM, CDR2 ANQGSEA, per germline. The CDR3 loop spans 13 amino acids. V was trimmed by 0 bases and J by 5 bases, leaving 10 bases between them. The CDR3 DNA reads TGCAGCGTTGAAGATGGGGGGGCGTATGGCTACACCTTC. Amino acid sequence: CSVEDGGAYGYTF.

This rearrangement joins TRBV19 to TRBJ2-1; 8 bases fit TRBD2. CDR3 length: 15 amino acids. Germline V gene data show CDR1 as LNHDA and CDR2 as SQIVND (reference sequence). Trimming at V came to 8 bases and at J to 5 bases, leaving 11 bases not matched to a gene. CDR3 residues: CASSLAVLGNNEQFF. The CDR3 bases are TGTGCCAGTTCACTAGCGGTTTTGGGTAACAATGAGCAGTTCTTC.

The sample holds one count of this clonotype. The rearrangement uses TRBV19 and TRBJ2-7; 10 bases are shared with TRBD2. The CDR3 runs 14 residues. Per germline, CDR1 LNHDA and CDR2 SQIVND (reference sequence). J lost 5 bases, V lost 5 bases, and 6 bases had no gene match. CDR3 nucleotide sequence: TGTGCCAGTAGTCTAGCGGGAGACCGGAACGAGCAGTACTTC. This encodes CASSLAGDRNEQYF.

This chain joins TRBV20-1 and TRBJ2-7; D is unresolved. Germline V gene lookup returns CDR1 DFQATT and CDR2 SNEGSKA (reference sequence). Trimming left V 3 bases short and J 3 bases short, with 6 bases between. CDR3 size: 11 residues. The CDR3 DNA reads as TGCAGTGCTAGTTTCCACTACGAGCAGTACTTC. Protein product: CSASFHYEQYF.

This clonotype showed up just a few times. V usage is TRBV7-9 and J usage is TRBJ2-3; D not certain. Germline V gene data show CDR1 as SEHNR and CDR2 as FQNEAQ (reference sequence). The CDR3 runs to 11 residues. V was trimmed by 2 bases and J by 11 bases, leaving 8 bases between them. The CDR3 spells CASSLTAEQYF. The CDR3 DNA reads TGTGCCAGCAGCTTAACCGCGGAGCAGTATTTT.

This clonotype was counted once. The chain joins TRBV15 to TRBJ1-4; D is unclear. V dropped 3 bases and J dropped 4 bases, with 6 bases sitting between them. The CDR3 is made up of 13 amino acids. CDR1 LNHNV and CDR2 YYDKDF come from the germline V gene (reference sequence). This chain's CDR3 is CATSRGVNEKLFF. The CDR3 DNA reads as TGTGCCACCAGCAGGGGTGTTAATGAAAAACTGTTTTTT.

The rearrangement joins TRBV7-8 to TRBJ1-3; 8 nucleotides align to TRBD1. V lost 5 bases to trimming and J lost 0 bases; unmatched junction nucleotides: 6. The CDR3 length is 16 residues. From germline, CDR1 is SGHVS and CDR2 FQNEAQ. CDR3 DNA: TGTGCCAGCAGCGTCCCGGGACAGGTCTCTGGAAACACCATATATTTT. Protein product: CASSVPGQVSGNTIYF.